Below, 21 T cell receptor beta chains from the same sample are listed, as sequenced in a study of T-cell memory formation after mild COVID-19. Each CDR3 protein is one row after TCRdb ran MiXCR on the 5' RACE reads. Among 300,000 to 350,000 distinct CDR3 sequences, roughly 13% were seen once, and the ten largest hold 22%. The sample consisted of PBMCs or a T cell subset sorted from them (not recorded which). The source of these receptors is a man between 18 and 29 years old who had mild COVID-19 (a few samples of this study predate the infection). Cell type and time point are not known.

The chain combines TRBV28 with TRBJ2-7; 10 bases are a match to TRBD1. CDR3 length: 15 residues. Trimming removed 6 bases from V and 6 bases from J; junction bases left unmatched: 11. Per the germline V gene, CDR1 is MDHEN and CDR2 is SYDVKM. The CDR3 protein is CASSYPPGQGFEQYF. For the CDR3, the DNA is TGTGCCAGCAGCTACCCTCCGGGACAGGGGTTCGAGCAGTACTTC.

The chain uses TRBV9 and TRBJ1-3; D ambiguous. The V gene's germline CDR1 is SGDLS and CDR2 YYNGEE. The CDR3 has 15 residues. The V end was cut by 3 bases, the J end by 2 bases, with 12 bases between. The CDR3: CASSGATGPGNTIYF. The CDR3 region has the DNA TGTGCCAGCAGCGGGGCTACTGGCCCTGGAAACACCATATATTTT.

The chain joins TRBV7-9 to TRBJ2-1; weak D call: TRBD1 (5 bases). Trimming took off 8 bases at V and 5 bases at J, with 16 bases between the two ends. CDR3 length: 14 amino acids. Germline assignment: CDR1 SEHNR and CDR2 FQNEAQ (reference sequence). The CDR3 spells CASGVRASNNEQFF. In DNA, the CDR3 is TGTGCCAGCGGCGTCAGGGCATCCAACAATGAGCAGTTCTTC.

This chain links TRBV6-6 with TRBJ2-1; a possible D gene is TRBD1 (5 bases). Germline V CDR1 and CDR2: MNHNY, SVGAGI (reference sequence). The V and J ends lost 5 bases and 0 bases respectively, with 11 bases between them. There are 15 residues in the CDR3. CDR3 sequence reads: CASSVTGVSYNEQFF. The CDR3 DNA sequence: TGTGCCAGCAGTGTTACAGGAGTCTCCTACAATGAGCAGTTCTTC.

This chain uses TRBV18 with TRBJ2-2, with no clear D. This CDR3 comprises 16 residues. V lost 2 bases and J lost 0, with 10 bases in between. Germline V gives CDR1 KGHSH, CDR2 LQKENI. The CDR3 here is CASSPTADANTGELFF. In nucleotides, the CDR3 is TGTGCCAGCTCACCAACGGCCGACGCGAACACCGGGGAGCTGTTTTTT.

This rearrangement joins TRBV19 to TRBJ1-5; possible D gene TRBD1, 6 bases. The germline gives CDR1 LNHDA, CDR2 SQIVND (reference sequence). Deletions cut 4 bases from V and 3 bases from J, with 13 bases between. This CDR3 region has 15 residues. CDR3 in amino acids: CASSTPDSFNQPQHF. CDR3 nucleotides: TGTGCCAGTAGTACTCCGGACAGCTTCAATCAGCCCCAGCATTTT. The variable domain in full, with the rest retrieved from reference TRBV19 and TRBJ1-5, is DGGITQSPKYLFRKEGQNVTLSCEQNLNHDAMYWYRQDPGQGLRLIYYSQIVNDFQKGDIAEGYSVSREKKESFPLTVTSAQKNPTAFYLCASSTPDSFNQPQHFGDGTRLSIL.

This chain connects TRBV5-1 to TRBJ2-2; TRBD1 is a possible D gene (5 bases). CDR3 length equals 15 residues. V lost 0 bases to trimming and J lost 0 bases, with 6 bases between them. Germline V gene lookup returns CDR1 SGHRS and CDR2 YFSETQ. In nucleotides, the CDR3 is TGCGCCAGCAGCTTGGTACAGGCGAACACCGGGGAGCTGTTTTTT. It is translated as CASSLVQANTGELFF.

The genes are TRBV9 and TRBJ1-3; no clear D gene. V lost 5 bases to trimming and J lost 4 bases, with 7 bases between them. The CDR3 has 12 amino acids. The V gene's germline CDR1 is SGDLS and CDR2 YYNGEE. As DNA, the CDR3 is TGTGCCAGCAGGGACGAGGGAAACACCATATATTTT. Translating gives CASRDEGNTIYF.

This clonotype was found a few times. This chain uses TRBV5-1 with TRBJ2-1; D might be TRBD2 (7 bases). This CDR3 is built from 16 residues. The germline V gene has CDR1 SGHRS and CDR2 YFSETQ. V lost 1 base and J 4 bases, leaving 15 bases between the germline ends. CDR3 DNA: TGCGCCAGCAGCTTGAGGACCGGGGGGCTATACAATGAGCAGTTCTTC. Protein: CASSLRTGGLYNEQFF.

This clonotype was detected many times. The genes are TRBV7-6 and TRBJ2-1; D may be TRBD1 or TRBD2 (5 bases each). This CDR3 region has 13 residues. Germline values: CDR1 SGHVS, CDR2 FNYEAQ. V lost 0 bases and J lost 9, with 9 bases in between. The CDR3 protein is CASSLAMGTEQFF. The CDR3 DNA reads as TGTGCCAGCAGCTTAGCGATGGGGACTGAGCAGTTCTTC.

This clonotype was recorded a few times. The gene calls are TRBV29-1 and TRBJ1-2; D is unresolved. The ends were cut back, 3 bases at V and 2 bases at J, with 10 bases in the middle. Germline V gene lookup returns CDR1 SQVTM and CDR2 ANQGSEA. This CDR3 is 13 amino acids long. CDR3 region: CSVDLDGNYGYTF. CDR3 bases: TGCAGCGTTGACTTGGACGGGAACTATGGCTACACCTTC. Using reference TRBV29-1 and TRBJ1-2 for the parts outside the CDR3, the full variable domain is SAVISQKPSRDICQRGTSLTIQCQVDSQVTMMFWYRQQPGQSLTLIATANQGSEATYESGFVIDKFPISRPNLTFSTLTVSNMSPEDSSIYLCSVDLDGNYGYTFGSGTRLTVV.

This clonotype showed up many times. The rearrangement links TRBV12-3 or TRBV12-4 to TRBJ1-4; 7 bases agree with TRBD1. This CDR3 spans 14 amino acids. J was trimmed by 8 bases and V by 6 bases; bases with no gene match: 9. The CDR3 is CASRDNRGGEKLFF. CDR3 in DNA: TGTGCCAGCAGAGACAACAGGGGAGGCGAAAAACTGTTTTTT.

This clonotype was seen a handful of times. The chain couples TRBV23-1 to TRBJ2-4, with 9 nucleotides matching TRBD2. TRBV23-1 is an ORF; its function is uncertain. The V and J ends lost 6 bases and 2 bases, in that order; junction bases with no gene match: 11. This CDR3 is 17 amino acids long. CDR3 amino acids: CASREGGGAATKNIQYF. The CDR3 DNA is TGCGCCAGCAGAGAAGGCGGGGGGGCCGCGACCAAAAACATTCAGTACTTC.

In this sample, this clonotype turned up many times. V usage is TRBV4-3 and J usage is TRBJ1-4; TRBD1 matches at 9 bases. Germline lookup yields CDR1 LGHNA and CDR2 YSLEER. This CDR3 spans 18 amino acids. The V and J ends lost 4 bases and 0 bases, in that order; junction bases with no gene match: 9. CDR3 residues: CASSPGQGMITTNEKLFF. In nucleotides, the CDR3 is TGCGCCAGCAGCCCGGGACAGGGAATGATCACAACTAATGAAAAACTGTTTTTT.

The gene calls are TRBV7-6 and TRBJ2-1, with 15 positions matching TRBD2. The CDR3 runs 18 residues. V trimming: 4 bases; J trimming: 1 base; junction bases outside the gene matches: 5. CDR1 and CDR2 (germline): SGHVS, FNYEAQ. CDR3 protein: CASSSGLAGGPSYNEQFF. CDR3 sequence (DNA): TGTGCCAGCAGCTCCGGACTAGCGGGGGGGCCGTCCTACAATGAGCAGTTCTTC.

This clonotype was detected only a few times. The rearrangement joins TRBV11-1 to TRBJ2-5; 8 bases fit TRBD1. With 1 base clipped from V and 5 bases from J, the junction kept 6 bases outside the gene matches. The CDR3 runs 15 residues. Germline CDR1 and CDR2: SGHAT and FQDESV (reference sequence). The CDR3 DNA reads TGTGCCAGCAGCTTAGTCTCCCAGGGGGCGGAGACCCAGTACTTC. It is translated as CASSLVSQGAETQYF.

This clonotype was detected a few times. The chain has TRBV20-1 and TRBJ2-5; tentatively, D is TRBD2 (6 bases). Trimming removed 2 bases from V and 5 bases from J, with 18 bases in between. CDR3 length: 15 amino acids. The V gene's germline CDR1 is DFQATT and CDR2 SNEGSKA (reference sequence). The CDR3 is CSARPGLPIQETQYF. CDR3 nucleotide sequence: TGCAGTGCTAGACCGGGACTTCCAATCCAGGAGACCCAGTACTTC.

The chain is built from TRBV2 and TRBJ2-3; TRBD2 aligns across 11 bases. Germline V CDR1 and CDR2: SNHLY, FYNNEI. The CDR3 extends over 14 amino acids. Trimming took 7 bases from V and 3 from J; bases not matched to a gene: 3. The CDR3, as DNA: TGTGCCAGCACGTTAGCGGGGGGGACAGATACGCAGTATTTT. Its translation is CASTLAGGTDTQYF. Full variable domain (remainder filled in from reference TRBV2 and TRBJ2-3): EPEVTQTPSHQVTQMGQEVILRCVPISNHLYFYWYRQILGQKVEFLVSFYNNEISEKSEIFDDQFSVERPDGSNFTLKIRSTKLEDSAMYFCASTLAGGTDTQYFGPGTRLTVL.

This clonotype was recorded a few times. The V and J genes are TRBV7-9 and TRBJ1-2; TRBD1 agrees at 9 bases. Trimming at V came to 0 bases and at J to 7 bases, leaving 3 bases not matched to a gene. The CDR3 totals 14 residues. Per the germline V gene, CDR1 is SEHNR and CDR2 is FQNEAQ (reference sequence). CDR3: CASSLAHRGLGYTF. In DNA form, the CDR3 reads TGTGCCAGCAGCTTAGCGCACAGGGGGCTTGGCTACACCTTC. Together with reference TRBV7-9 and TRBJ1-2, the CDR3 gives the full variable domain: DTGVSQNPRHKITKRGQNVTFRCDPISEHNRLYWYRQTLGQGPEFLTYFQNEAQLEKSRLLSDRFSAERPKGSFSTLEIQRTEQGDSAMYLCASSLAHRGLGYTFGSGTRLTVV.

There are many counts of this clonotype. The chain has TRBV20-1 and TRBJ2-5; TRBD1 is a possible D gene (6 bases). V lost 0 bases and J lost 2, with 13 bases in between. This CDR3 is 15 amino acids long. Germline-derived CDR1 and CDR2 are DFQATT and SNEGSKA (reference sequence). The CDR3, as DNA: TGCAGTGCTAGAGATATGACAGGTGGACAAGAGACCCAGTACTTC. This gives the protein CSARDMTGGQETQYF.

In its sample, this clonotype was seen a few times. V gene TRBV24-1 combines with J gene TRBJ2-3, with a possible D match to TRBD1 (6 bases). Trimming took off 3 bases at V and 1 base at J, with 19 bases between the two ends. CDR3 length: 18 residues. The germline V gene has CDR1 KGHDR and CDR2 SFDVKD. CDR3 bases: TGTGCCACCAGTGATCCCCTTGGGCAGGGGATTGGCACAGATACGCAGTATTTT. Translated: CATSDPLGQGIGTDTQYF.